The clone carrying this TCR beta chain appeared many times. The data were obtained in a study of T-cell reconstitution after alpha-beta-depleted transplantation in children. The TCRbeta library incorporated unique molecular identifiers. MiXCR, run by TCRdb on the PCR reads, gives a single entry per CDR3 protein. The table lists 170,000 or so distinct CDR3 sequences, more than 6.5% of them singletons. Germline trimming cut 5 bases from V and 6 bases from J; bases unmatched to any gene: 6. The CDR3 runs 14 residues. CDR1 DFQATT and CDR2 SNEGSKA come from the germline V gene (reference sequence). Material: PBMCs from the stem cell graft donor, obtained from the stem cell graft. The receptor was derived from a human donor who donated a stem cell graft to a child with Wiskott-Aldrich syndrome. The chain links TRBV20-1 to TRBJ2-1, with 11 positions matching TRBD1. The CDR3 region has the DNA TGCAGTGCTGTCCGGGACAGGGGGGTCAATGAGCAGTTCTTC. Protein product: CSAVRDRGVNEQFF.